This TCR beta chain was recovered during a study of shared clonotypes between healthy human individuals. Points from the study as a whole: Apart from blood, nothing was sampled; tissue repertoires likely differ. For sorted subsets, rarefaction showed incomplete sequencing despite large depth.

This clone was seen a handful of times. Its matching antigen is unknown. A CD45RA+ naive subset and a CD45RA-negative memory subset were split from CD4+ cells. The repertoire was sequenced with immunoSEQ multiplex PCR; TCRdb's copy has only in-frame clones and lacks some. The table records approximately 740,000 clones, 74% of them present only once. This sequence was found in a woman aged 25 to 39 in good health. Sequencing was performed on memory CD4+ T cells sorted from blood. Subset reported: CD45RA-negative fraction.

CDR3 sequence (DNA): TGTGCCAGTAGTATTTCTAGCGGGAGCGTCGAGCAGTACTTC. Protein: CASSISSGSVEQYF. The rearrangement uses TRBV19 and TRBJ2-7; 10 bases are shared with TRBD2. Germline values: CDR1 LNHDA, CDR2 SQIVND (reference sequence). CDR3 length equals 14 residues. V lost 3 bases and J lost 6; bases outside the gene matches: 5.